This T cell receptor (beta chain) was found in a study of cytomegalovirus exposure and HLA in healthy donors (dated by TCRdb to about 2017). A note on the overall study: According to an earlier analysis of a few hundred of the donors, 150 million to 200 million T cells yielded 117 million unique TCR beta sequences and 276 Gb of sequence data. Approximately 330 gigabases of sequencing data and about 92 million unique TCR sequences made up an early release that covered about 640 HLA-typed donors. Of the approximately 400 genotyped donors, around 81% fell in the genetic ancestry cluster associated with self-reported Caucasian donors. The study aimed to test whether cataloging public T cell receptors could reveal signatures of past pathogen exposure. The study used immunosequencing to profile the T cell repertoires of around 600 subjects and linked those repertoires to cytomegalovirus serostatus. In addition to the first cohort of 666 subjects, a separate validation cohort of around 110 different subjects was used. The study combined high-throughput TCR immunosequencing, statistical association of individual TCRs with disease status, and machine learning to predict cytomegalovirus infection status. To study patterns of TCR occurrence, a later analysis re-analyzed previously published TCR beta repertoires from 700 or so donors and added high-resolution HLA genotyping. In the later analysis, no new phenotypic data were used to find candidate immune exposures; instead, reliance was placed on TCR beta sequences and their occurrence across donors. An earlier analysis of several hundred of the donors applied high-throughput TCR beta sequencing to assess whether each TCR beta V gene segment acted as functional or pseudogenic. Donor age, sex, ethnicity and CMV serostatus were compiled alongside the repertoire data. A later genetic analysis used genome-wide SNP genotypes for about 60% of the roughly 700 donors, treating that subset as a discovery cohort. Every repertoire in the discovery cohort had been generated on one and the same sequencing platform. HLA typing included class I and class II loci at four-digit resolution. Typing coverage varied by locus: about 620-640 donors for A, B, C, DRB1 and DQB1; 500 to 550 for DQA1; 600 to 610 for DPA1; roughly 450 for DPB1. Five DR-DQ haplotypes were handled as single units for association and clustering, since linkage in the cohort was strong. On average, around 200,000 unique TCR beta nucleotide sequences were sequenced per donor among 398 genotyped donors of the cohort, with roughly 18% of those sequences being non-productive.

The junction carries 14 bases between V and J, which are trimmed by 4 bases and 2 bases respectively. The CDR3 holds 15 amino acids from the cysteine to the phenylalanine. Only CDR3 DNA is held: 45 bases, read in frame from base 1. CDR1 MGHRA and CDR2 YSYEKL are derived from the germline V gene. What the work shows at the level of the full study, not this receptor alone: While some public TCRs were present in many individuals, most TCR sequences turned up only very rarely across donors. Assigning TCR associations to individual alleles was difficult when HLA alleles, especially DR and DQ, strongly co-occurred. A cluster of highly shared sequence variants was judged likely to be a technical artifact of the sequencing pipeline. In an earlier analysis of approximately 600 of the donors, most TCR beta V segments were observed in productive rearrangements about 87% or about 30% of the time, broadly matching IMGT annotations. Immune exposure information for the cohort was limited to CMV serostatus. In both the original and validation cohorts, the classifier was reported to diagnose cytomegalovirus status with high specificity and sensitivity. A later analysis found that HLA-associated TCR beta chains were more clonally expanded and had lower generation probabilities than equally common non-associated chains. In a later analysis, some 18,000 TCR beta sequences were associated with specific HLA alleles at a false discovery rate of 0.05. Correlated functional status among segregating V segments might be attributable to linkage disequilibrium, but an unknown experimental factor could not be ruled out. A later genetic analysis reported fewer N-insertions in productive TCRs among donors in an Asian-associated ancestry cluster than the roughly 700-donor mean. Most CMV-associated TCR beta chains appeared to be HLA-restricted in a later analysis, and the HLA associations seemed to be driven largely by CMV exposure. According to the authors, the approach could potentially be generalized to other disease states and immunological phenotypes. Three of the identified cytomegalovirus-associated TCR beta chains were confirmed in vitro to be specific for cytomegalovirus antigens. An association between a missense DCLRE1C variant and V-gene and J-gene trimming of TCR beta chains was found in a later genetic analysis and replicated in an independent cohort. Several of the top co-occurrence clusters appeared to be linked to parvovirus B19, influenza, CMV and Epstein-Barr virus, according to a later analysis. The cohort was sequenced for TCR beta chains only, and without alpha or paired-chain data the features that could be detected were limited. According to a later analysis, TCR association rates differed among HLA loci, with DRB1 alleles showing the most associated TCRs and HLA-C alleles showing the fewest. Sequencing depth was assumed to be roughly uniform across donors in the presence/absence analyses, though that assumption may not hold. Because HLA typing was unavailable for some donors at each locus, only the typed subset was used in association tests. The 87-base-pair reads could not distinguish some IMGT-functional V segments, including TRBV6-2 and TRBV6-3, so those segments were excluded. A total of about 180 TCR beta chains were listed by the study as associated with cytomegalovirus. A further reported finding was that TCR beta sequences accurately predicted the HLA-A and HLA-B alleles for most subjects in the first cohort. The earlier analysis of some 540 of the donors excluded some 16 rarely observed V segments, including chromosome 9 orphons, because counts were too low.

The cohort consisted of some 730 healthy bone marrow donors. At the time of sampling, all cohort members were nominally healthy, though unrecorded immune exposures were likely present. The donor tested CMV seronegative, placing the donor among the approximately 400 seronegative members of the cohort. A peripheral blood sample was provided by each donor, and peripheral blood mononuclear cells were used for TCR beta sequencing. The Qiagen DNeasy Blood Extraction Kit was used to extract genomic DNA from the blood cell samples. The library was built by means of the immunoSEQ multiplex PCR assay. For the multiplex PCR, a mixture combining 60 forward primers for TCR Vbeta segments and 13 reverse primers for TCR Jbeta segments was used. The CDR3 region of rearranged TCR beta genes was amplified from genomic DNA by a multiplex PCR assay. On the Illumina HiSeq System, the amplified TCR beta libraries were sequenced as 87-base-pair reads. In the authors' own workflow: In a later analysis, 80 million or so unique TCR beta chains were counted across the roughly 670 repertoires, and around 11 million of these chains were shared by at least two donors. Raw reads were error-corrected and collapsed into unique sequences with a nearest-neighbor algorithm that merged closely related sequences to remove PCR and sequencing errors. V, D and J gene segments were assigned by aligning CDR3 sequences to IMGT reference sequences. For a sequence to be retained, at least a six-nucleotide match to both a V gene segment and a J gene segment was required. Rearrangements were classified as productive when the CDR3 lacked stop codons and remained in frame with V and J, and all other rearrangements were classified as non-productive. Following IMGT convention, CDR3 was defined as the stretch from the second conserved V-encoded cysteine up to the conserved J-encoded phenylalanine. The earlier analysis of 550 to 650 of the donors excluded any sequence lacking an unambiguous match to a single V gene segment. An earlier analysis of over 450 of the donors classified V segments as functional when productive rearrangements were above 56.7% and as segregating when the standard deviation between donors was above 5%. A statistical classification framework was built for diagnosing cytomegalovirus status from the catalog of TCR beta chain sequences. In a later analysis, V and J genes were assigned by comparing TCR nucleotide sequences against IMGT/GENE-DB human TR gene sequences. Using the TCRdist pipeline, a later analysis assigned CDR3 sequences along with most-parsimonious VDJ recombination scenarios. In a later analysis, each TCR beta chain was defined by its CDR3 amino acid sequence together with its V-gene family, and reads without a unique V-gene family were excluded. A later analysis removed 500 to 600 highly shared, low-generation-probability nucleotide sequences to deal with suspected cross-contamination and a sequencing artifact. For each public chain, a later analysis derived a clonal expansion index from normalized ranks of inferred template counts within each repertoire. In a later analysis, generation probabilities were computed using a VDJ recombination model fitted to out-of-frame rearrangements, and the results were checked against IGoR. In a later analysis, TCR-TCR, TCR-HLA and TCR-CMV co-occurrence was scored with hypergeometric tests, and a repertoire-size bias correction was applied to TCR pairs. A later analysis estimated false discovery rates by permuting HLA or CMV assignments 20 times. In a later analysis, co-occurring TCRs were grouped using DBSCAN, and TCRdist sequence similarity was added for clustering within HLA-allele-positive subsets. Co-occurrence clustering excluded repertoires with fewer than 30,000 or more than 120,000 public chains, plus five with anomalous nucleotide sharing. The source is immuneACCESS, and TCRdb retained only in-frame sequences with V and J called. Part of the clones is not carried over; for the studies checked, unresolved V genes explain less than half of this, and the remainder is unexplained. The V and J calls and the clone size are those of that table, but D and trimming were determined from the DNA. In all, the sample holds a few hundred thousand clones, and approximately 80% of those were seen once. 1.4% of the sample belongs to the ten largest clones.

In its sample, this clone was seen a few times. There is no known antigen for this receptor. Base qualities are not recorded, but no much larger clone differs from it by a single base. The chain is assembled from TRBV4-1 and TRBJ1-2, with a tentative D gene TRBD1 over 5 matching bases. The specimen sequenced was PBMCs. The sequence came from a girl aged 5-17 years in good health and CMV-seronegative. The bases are TGCGCCAGCAGCCCGCTACCGACAGTCAACTATGGCTACACCTTC. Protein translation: CASSPLPTVNYGYTF.